This TCR beta chain was recovered during a study of monozygotic twins with inflammatory bowel disease (dated by TCRdb to the late 2010s). Looking at the study overall: The complete study included about 30 monozygotic twin pairs: 19 IBD-discordant Danish pairs and nine German pairs, of which four were IBD-concordant and five were IBD-discordant. Disease-associated traits were sought mainly through comparisons between IBD patients and their genetically identical healthy co-twins within discordant pairs. Each individual had, on average, about 151 000 unique TCRalpha sequences and 181 000 unique TCRbeta sequences available for analysis. What the study reported, not specific to this receptor: Because patients were on differing immunosuppressive treatments, the repertoires may have picked up extra background noise and inter-individual variability. No difference in repertoire similarity was observed between concordant and discordant twins, possibly owing to limited statistical power. Measured by the inverse Simpson index, TCRbeta repertoire diversity was lower in IBD patients than in their healthy co-twins. The analysis was unable to tell apart different T cell subtypes. Compared with healthy twins, IBD patients shared fewer clonotypes with other individuals, and the difference was most pronounced in patients with signs of disease activity. No single strong signal or clonotype linked to IBD turned up in the results, so the idea that one exists was not supported.

Library preparation employed 5' RACE. The input for every TCR library was roughly 3,200 ng of total RNA. For each sample, cDNA synthesis was carried out in eight separate reactions using SMARTScribe reverse transcriptase. During cDNA synthesis, template switching introduced unique molecular identifiers that contained a 6-nucleotide sample barcode. TCRalpha and TCRbeta cDNA was amplified in two nested PCRs of about 17 and 10 cycles, and bead purification was carried out after each PCR. Before amplification, the cDNA was treated with uracil DNA-glycosylase and purified using the QIAquick PCR purification kit. In the second PCR, Illumina TruSeq-compatible adapters and sample-specific barcodes were added. TapeStation and Qubit were used to check library quality and concentration, and 5 to 6 ng of each library went into the pool. Pooled libraries were sequenced on an Illumina HiSeq2500 single-index Rapid Run with 2 x 100 bp reads and custom sequencing primers. As for the original processing: PCR and sequencing errors were corrected by UMI-based consensus assembly using MiGEC version 1.2.6. V(D)J alignment, clonotype assembly and CDR3 extraction were performed with MiXCR version 2.1.1. To normalise gene usage, clonotype sharing and MAIT/NKT TCR abundance, the analysis used the top 1000, 10 000 and 20 000 clonotypes per sample. After downsampling to 27 000 UMIs, diversity was calculated as the inverse Simpson index using the vegan R package. Paired Mann-Whitney U tests were applied to discordant twin pairs, and Benjamini-Hochberg correction was used for multiple testing. TCRdb reprocessed the reads and lists each CDR3 protein sequence as a single entry, with no DNA. The V and J calls were determined by TCRdb, not by the authors. The sample table records approximately 400,000 distinct CDR3 sequences. The ten largest clonotypes hold 2.5% to 3% of the sample.

A 2.5 ml peripheral blood sample was drawn into PAXgene tubes per donor and stored at -80°C. Without any T cell sorting, total RNA was extracted from whole blood using the PAXgene blood miRNA kit on an automated QIAcube. Peripheral blood from monozygotic twin pairs who were concordant or discordant for inflammatory bowel disease underwent deep TCRalpha and TCRbeta repertoire profiling using unique molecular barcoding. For every twin pair, smoking habits were documented, and each individual was categorised as a current, former or never smoker. Note on this clonotype: It has no known antigen specificity.

This clonotype was sampled from a human donor with ulcerative colitis or Crohn's disease, or a healthy co-twin of an affected twin (not recorded which). Sequencing input: blood.

The CDR3: CASSFRAADSPLHF. This chain is built from TRBV11-2 and TRBJ1-6. From its cysteine to its phenylalanine, the CDR3 spans 14 amino acids. The DNA is not on file. CDR1 SGHAT and CDR2 FQNNGV are derived from the germline V gene.